The entry below describes one T cell receptor beta chain. The antigen is not known. cDNA libraries for TCR alpha and TCR beta, carrying sample barcodes and UMIs, came from 5'RACE with constant-segment primers. TCRdb reprocessed the 5' RACE reads with MiXCR, giving one entry per CDR3 protein. The sample consists of 550,000 to 700,000 distinct CDR3 sequences, more than 15% of them appearing once. The V and J ends lost 0 bases and 3 bases respectively, with 22 bases between them. Germline values: CDR1 SGHDT, CDR2 YYEEEE. The CDR3 covers 18 residues. The data are from a study of T-cell memory formation after mild COVID-19. Regarding the study as a whole: The CD4+ clones that contracted clustered mainly within CM and EM, and the CD8+ clones concentrated in EMRA. Clones contracting over day 15 to 85 were CD4/CD8 balanced, with later expanders leaning CD4+.

This chain connects TRBV5-6 to TRBJ2-7, with D perhaps matching TRBD2 (5 bases). Sequencing used PBMCs or a T cell subset sorted from them (not recorded which). The origin of this receptor is an adult woman who had mild COVID-19 (a few samples of this study predate the infection). Cell type and time point are not known. The chain's CDR3 is CASSLDLPDGNLFYEQYF. The CDR3 DNA reads as TGTGCCAGCAGCTTGGACCTCCCCGACGGGAATCTTTTCTACGAGCAGTACTTC.